Below are 17 T cell receptor beta chains sequenced from a single sample in a study of cytomegalovirus exposure and HLA in healthy donors. PCR used 60 Vbeta primers and 13 Jbeta primers. Assay used: immunoSEQ multiplex PCR; TCRdb lists only in-frame clones, some missing. This table lists over 70,000 clones. The sample was PBMCs. These receptor sequences come from a woman in her thirties or forties in good health and CMV-seropositive.

The chain is built from TRBV7-2 and TRBJ2-5; 10 bases match TRBD1. The end of the DNA aligns better with TRBJ2-7, so the J call may be wrong. Germline V CDR1 and CDR2: SGHTA, FQGNSA. The CDR3 consists of 16 residues. CDR3 coding DNA: TGTGCCAGCAGACTAACGACAGGGGGCCGAACCTACGAGCAGTACTTC. It codes for CASRLTTGGRTYEQYF.

This chain joins TRBV21-1 and TRBJ2-1; the table names TRBD1, a call not compared with the DNA. TRBV21-1 is deemed a pseudogene. The CDR3 contains 15 residues. The CDR3 nucleotides are TGTGCCAGCAGCGCGAGACAGGGGAGCTACAATGAGCAGTTCTTC. Translation gives CASSARQGSYNEQFF.

The chain carries TRBV15 and TRBJ1-5; 7 nucleotides agree with TRBD1. With V trimmed by 0 bases and J by 5 bases, 10 bases remained unmatched. Germline CDR1 is LNHNV and CDR2 is YYDKDF (reference sequence). This CDR3 is built from 17 residues. Written as DNA, the CDR3 is TGTGCCACCAGCAGAGATCGGAAGACAGGGTCCGATCAGCCCCAGCATTTT. Protein: CATSRDRKTGSDQPQHF.

The rearrangement joins TRBV6-5 to TRBJ1-1, with 9 bases lining up with TRBD1. V lost 8 bases, J lost 11 bases, and 12 bases stayed unmatched. Per the germline V gene, CDR1 is MNHEY and CDR2 is SVGAGI. This CDR3 has 13 residues. CDR3 sequence reads: CASFFGQGKIAFF. CDR3 DNA sequence: TGTGCCAGCTTCTTCGGACAGGGGAAGATTGCTTTCTTT.

The chain combines TRBV6-1 with TRBJ1-5; TRBD1 matches at 7 bases. This CDR3 is built from 13 residues. In germline, CDR1 is MNHNS, CDR2 SASEGT. J gave up 9 bases and V 3 bases, and 5 bases lay outside the gene matches. The CDR3 is CASSDRDRGPQHF. CDR3 in DNA: TGTGCCAGCAGTGACCGGGACAGAGGGCCCCAGCATTTT.

This rearrangement joins TRBV7-3 to TRBJ1-5; no definite D call. The CDR3 is made up of 13 amino acids. The ends were cut back, 1 base at V and 7 bases at J, with 8 bases in the middle. Germline CDR1 and CDR2: SGHTA and FQGTGA. In DNA, the CDR3 is TGTGCCAGCAGCTTAATGCCCGGGCAGCCCCAGCATTTT. This gives the protein CASSLMPGQPQHF. Looking up the rest from reference TRBV7-3 and TRBJ1-5 gives the full variable domain: GAGVSQTPSNKVTEKGKYVELRCDPISGHTALYWYRQSLGQGPEFLIYFQGTGAADDSGLPNDRFFAVRPEGSVSTLKIQRTERGDSAVYLCASSLMPGQPQHFGDGTRLSIL.

This chain links TRBV2 with TRBJ2-2; the D is unclear. This CDR3 has 13 amino acids. Per germline, CDR1 SNHLY and CDR2 FYNNEI. V shed 4 bases and J shed 3 bases, with 6 bases lying between them. Here the CDR3 reads CASSGSDTGELFF. The DNA of the CDR3 is TGTGCCAGCAGTGGGTCGGACACCGGGGAGCTGTTTTTT.

The rearrangement joins TRBV9 to TRBJ2-2; tentatively, D is TRBD2 (6 bases). Germline CDR1 and CDR2: SGDLS and YYNGEE. V shed 9 bases and J shed 4 bases, with 13 bases lying between them. There are 13 residues in the CDR3. Here the CDR3 DNA reads TGTGCCACCACGACTAGGAGCACCGGGGAGCTGTTTTTT. Its translation: CATTTRSTGELFF.

The V and J genes are TRBV19 and TRBJ2-7; 12 bases agree with TRBD2. This CDR3 contains 16 residues. CDR1 and CDR2 from the germline V gene are LNHDA and SQIVND (reference sequence). The V and J ends lost 8 bases and 3 bases, in that order; junction bases with no gene match: 11. CDR3 residues: CASRTSGNSGYYEQYF. DNA of the CDR3: TGTGCCAGTCGGACTAGCGGGAACTCCGGGTACTACGAGCAGTACTTC.

V is TRBV27 and J is TRBJ2-3; 9 bases match TRBD1. CDR3 size: 13 residues. Germline V CDR1 and CDR2: MNHEY, SMNVEV (reference sequence). The J segment lost 1 base and the V segment lost 8 bases, leaving 1 base of the junction unmatched. DNA for the CDR3: TGTGCCAGCCGGACAGGGGGCACAGATACGCAGTATTTT. It translates to CASRTGGTDTQYF.

The chain joins TRBV6-4 to TRBJ2-6; D is possibly TRBD2 (6 bases). V was trimmed by 6 bases and J by 10 bases, leaving 13 bases between them. Germline V lookup: CDR1 MRHNA, CDR2 SNTAGT. This CDR3 region has 13 residues. In DNA form, the CDR3 reads TGTGCCAGCAGGGAGGGCCCTAGTAACGTCCTGACTTTC. Translation gives CASREGPSNVLTF.

The V and J genes are TRBV13 and TRBJ2-2; tentative D call: TRBD1 (5 bases). The CDR3 extends over 16 amino acids. Germline-derived CDR1 and CDR2 are PRHDT and FYEKMQ (reference sequence). V lost 1 base to trimming and J lost 4 bases, with 13 bases between them. Here the CDR3 reads CASSLDQGVGTGELFF. CDR3 DNA: TGTGCCAGCAGCTTAGACCAGGGTGTGGGCACCGGGGAGCTGTTTTTT.

This chain connects TRBV14 to TRBJ2-7; 7 nucleotides agree with TRBD2. V shed 1 base and J 2 bases; nucleotides not matched to a gene: 5. This CDR3 region has 15 residues. Germline CDR1 SGHDN, CDR2 FVKESK. CDR3 amino acids: CASSQGFSGTYEQYF. DNA for the CDR3: TGTGCCAGCAGCCAAGGTTTCAGCGGGACCTACGAGCAGTACTTC.

The CDR3 nucleotides are TGTGCCAGCACCGAATACGGGGGTAGCGGGGCCCAAGAGACCCAGTACTTC. The encoded protein is CASTEYGGSGAQETQYF. The rearrangement links TRBV11-2 to TRBJ2-5, with 8 positions matching TRBD2. This CDR3 comprises 17 residues. CDR1 SGHAT and CDR2 FQNNGV come from the germline V gene. The V gene end was trimmed by 7 bases and the J gene end by 1 base; junction bases not matched to a gene: 14.

The chain couples TRBV2 to TRBJ1-2; 10 nucleotides match TRBD1. Germline V gives CDR1 SNHLY, CDR2 FYNNEI. Trimming at V came to 4 bases and at J to 2 bases, leaving 1 base not matched to a gene. There are 14 residues in the CDR3. The CDR3 DNA is TGTGCCAGCAGTGGGGACAGGGGAAACTATGGCTACACCTTC. Translated, it gives CASSGDRGNYGYTF.

The rearrangement uses TRBV18 and TRBJ2-5, with a tentative D call TRBD2 (5 bases). Trimming cost V 6 bases and J 5 bases, with 13 bases left between them. Germline V lookup: CDR1 KGHSH, CDR2 LQKENI. The length of the CDR3 is 13 residues. The CDR3 sequence is CASSGRGGETQYF. CDR3 bases: TGTGCCAGCTCGGGGAGAGGTGGCGAGACCCAGTACTTC.

The rearrangement joins TRBV6-5 to TRBJ2-2, with 9 bases that match TRBD1. Germline trimming cut 7 bases from V and 7 bases from J; bases unmatched to any gene: 4. Germline V CDR1 and CDR2: MNHEY, SVGAGI. The CDR3 length is 13 residues. The CDR3 region is CASNRGQVGELFF. The CDR3 DNA reads TGTGCCAGCAACAGGGGGCAAGTCGGGGAGCTGTTTTTT.